Listed here are 14 T cell receptor beta chains from one sample, sequenced in a study of blood T cells in healthy people across ages (dated by TCRdb to 2015 to 2017). The method was 5' RACE. Sequencing used an Illumina HiSeq 2500. A second PCR of roughly 6 to 11 cycles was run with a J-beta primer mix and a sample-barcoded 5' primer. In-frame beta chains were kept once TCRdb had trimmed the public reads at Q25 with fastp and called clones with MiXCR. Records with the same CDR3 protein are collapsed into one entry carrying the most frequent genes and DNA. The sample table contains about a million distinct CDR3 sequences; only one count was recorded for roughly 51% of them. Over 20% of the sample is taken by the ten largest. The sequencing sample was made of blood. The origin of the receptors is a woman aged 60-75 years in good health.

The rearrangement uses TRBV6-1 and TRBJ2-7; D uncertain. With 2 bases removed from V and 2 bases from J, the gap between germline ends came to 10 bases. CDR3 size: 14 residues. Germline CDR1 and CDR2: MNHNS and SASEGT. DNA for the CDR3: TGTGCCAGCAGTGAACGTCAGGTCGCCTACGAGCAGTACTTC. Protein sequence: CASSERQVAYEQYF.

The chain employs TRBV29-1 and TRBJ2-5; 14 nucleotides agree with TRBD2. The V gene's germline CDR1 is SQVTM and CDR2 ANQGSEA. The CDR3 extends over 14 amino acids. With 4 bases clipped from V and 4 bases from J, the junction kept 2 bases outside the gene matches. CDR3 region: CSVAGLAGVETQYF. The CDR3 DNA reads as TGCAGCGTTGCGGGACTAGCGGGAGTAGAGACCCAGTACTTC. The whole variable domain, remainder taken from reference TRBV29-1 and TRBJ2-5, is SAVISQKPSRDICQRGTSLTIQCQVDSQVTMMFWYRQQPGQSLTLIATANQGSEATYESGFVIDKFPISRPNLTFSTLTVSNMSPEDSSIYLCSVAGLAGVETQYFGPGTRLLVL.

J is TRBJ2-1 and V is TRBV29-1; D is uncertain. V lost 3 bases and J lost 6, with 6 bases in between. The germline V gene has CDR1 SQVTM and CDR2 ANQGSEA. The CDR3 spans 11 residues. The CDR3 protein is CSVDVPNEQFF. The DNA for the CDR3 is TGCAGCGTTGATGTTCCCAATGAGCAGTTCTTC.

This sequence joins TRBV6-4 and TRBJ2-1; D is perhaps TRBD1 (6 bases). The CDR3 is 15 residues long. Germline-derived CDR1 and CDR2 are MRHNA and SNTAGT. V was shortened by 3 bases and J by 6 bases, with 15 bases between the two germline ends. CDR3 DNA sequence: TGTGCCAGCAGTGAGGGCTCCCCAGGGGTCAATGAGCAGTTCTTC. This encodes CASSEGSPGVNEQFF.

The V call is TRBV15, the J call TRBJ2-7; maybe TRBD2 (6 bases). In germline, CDR1 is LNHNV, CDR2 YYDKDF (reference sequence). With 5 bases removed from V and 2 bases from J, the gap between germline ends came to 16 bases. CDR3 length equals 15 residues. The CDR3 sequence: CATSSRGRTTYEQYF. Written as DNA, the CDR3 is TGTGCCACCAGCTCCAGAGGGCGGACTACCTACGAGCAGTACTTC.

The sample holds a few counts of this clonotype. The chain employs TRBV29-1 and TRBJ2-7, with D hard to call. The V end was cut by 2 bases, the J end by 5 bases, with 10 bases between. The CDR3 loop spans 12 amino acids. Germline V gene data show CDR1 as SQVTM and CDR2 as ANQGSEA. CDR3 region: CSVESYGDEQYF. The CDR3 nucleotides read TGCAGCGTTGAATCCTATGGAGACGAGCAGTACTTC.

As for this clonotype: A junction end diverges from the germline sequence, so it may reflect a read error. V and J are TRBV15 and TRBJ1-5; a possible D gene is TRBD1 (5 bases). The CDR3 runs to 15 residues. CDR1 is LNHNV, CDR2 YYDKDF, per germline (reference sequence). CDR3 sequence: CATGRGGHRNQPQHF. The CDR3 bases are TGTGCCACCGGCAGAGGAGGACACCGCAATCAGCCCCAGCATTTT.

This clonotype was seen a few times. The CDR3 loop reads CASSPTGGEVNTEAFF. CDR3 coding DNA: TGTGCCAGCAGTCCAACAGGGGGCGAAGTGAACACTGAAGCTTTCTTT. The chain has TRBV6-6 and TRBJ1-1, with 9 bases lining up with TRBD1. In germline, CDR1 is MNHNY, CDR2 SVGAGI (reference sequence). V was clipped by 5 bases and J by 0 bases; unmatched bases: 7. The CDR3 is made up of 16 amino acids.

This chain joins TRBV3-1 and TRBJ1-4; D call uncertain. Per the germline V gene, CDR1 is LGHDT and CDR2 is YNNKEL (reference sequence). The CDR3 has 16 amino acids. V shed 4 bases and J shed 3 bases, with 15 bases lying between them. The CDR3 here is CASSLRADSSNEKLFF. In DNA, the CDR3 is TGTGCCAGCAGCCTAAGGGCTGACTCATCTAATGAAAAACTGTTTTTT. The variable domain in full, completed from reference TRBV3-1 and TRBJ1-4, reads DTAVSQTPKYLVTQMGNDKSIKCEQNLGHDTMYWYKQDSKKFLKIMFSYNNKELIINETVPNRFSPKSPDKAHLNLHINSLELGDSAVYFCASSLRADSSNEKLFFGSGTQLSVL.

This clonotype has only a few counts. The V call is TRBV4-1, the J call TRBJ2-7; 8 bases align to TRBD1. From germline, CDR1 is MGHRA and CDR2 YSYEKL. V dropped 3 bases and J dropped 0; count of bases not matched to a gene: 10. CDR3 length: 17 amino acids. This chain's CDR3 is CASSQLYRDRSSYEQYF. The CDR3 coding sequence is TGCGCCAGCAGCCAGTTATACCGGGACAGGAGCTCCTACGAGCAGTACTTC.

This clonotype was recorded a few times. J is TRBJ2-7 and V is TRBV11-2, with D tentatively TRBD2 (5 bases). CDR3 length equals 13 residues. V lost 5 bases, J lost 3 bases, and 11 bases lay in between. The V gene's germline CDR1 is SGHAT and CDR2 FQNNGV. The CDR3 DNA reads as TGTGCCAGCAGCATCTCGGGAATCTACGAGCAGTACTTC. Protein: CASSISGIYEQYF.

The gene calls are TRBV20-1 and TRBJ2-2; weak D call: TRBD2 (5 bases). The CDR3 loop spans 14 amino acids. Germline V gives CDR1 DFQATT, CDR2 SNEGSKA (reference sequence). Trimming stripped 3 bases from V and 5 bases from J, with 13 bases between. CDR3 coding DNA: TGCAGTGCTAGGCCCCCCCTAGCAACCGGGGAGCTGTTTTTT. It yields the protein CSARPPLATGELFF.

V gene TRBV12-3 or TRBV12-4 combines with J gene TRBJ2-4, with 8 bases that match TRBD2. The DNA end is more similar to TRBJ2-7, so the J call may be wrong. This CDR3 is built from 19 residues. The CDR3: CASSLVQGREEGFGYEQYF. The CDR3 nucleotides are TGTGCCAGCAGTTTAGTCCAGGGGCGGGAGGAGGGCTTTGGCTACGAGCAGTACTTC.

V is TRBV27 and J is TRBJ2-1, with D possibly being TRBD1 (6 bases). In germline, CDR1 is MNHEY, CDR2 SMNVEV (reference sequence). Trimming cost V 5 bases and J 3 bases, with 35 bases left between them. The CDR3 length is 22 residues. The CDR3 region has the DNA TGTGCCAGCAGTCCCGTCGGGGCAAAATCCAGGGGTGTGGGGGCGGGCTACAATGAGCAGTTCTTC. Encoded protein: CASSPVGAKSRGVGAGYNEQFF.